The 14 T cell receptor beta chains below were found in one sample sequenced in a study of identical twins. TCRdb analysed the 5' RACE reads with MiXCR anew, one entry per CDR3 protein. The table shows roughly 470,000 distinct CDR3 sequences, with approximately 14% occurring only once. These data were also filed under a second study, of yellow fever vaccine responses in identical twins.

Sequenced sample: CD4+ T cells sorted from blood. The source is a woman aged 18-30 years in good health.

This clonotype was recorded a few times. J is TRBJ1-3 and V is TRBV5-1, with 10 bases that match TRBD1. The germline V gene has CDR1 SGHRS and CDR2 YFSETQ. V lost 4 bases to trimming and J lost 2 bases; unmatched junction nucleotides: 6. This CDR3 has 16 residues. The CDR3 spells CASSDSGQGTGNTIYF. DNA for the CDR3: TGCGCCAGCAGCGACTCGGGACAGGGGACTGGAAACACCATATATTTT.

The chain employs TRBV9 and TRBJ1-1; possibly TRBD1 for D (5 bases). This CDR3 has 14 residues. CDR1 and CDR2 from the germline V gene are SGDLS and YYNGEE. V was cut by 1 base and J by 4 bases, with 11 bases left in between. The CDR3, as DNA: TGTGCCAGCAGCGTATCGCGGGGCGGCACTGAAGCTTTCTTT. The encoded protein is CASSVSRGGTEAFF. Looking up the rest from reference TRBV9 and TRBJ1-1 gives the full variable domain: DSGVTQTPKHLITATGQRVTLRCSPRSGDLSVYWYQQSLDQGLQFLIQYYNGEERAKGNILERFSAQQFPDLHSELNLSSLELGDSALYFCASSVSRGGTEAFFGQGTRLTVV.

CDR3 sequence (DNA): TGCGCCAGCAGCCAATATTGGCCTAGCGGGAGGGGCGATACGCAGTATTTT. Its protein product is CASSQYWPSGRGDTQYF. The chain uses TRBV4-1 and TRBJ2-3; 12 positions agree with TRBD2. Germline V gene lookup returns CDR1 MGHRA and CDR2 YSYEKL. Trimming took 2 bases from V and 6 from J; bases not matched to a gene: 9. This CDR3 spans 17 amino acids.

This chain joins TRBV6-6 and TRBJ2-5; TRBD1 matches at 7 bases. Germline CDR1 and CDR2: MNHNY and SVGAGI (reference sequence). The CDR3 sequence is 12 residues long. CDR3 DNA: TGTGCTGAGGGGGCGTCGGGGGAGACCCAGTACTTC. This gives the protein CAEGASGETQYF.

This clonotype has ten or more counts. The chain is built from TRBV6-5 and TRBJ2-2; TRBD2 aligns across 14 bases. This CDR3 is built from 17 residues. The trim removed 2 bases at V and 5 bases at J, leaving 4 bases unmatched. From germline, CDR1 is MNHEY and CDR2 SVGAGI. This chain's CDR3 is CASSYPGLAGGTGELFF. The CDR3 nucleotides read TGTGCCAGCAGTTACCCCGGACTAGCGGGGGGAACCGGGGAGCTGTTTTTT.

V is TRBV24-1 and J is TRBJ2-7, with 10 positions matching TRBD1. Germline trimming cut 1 base from V and 3 bases from J; bases unmatched to any gene: 5. Germline CDR1 KGHDR, CDR2 SFDVKD. The CDR3 totals 16 residues. The CDR3 reads CATSDFRGQGDYEQYF. The CDR3 DNA follows: TGTGCCACCAGTGATTTCCGTGGACAGGGGGACTACGAGCAGTACTTC.

The genes are TRBV6-2 or TRBV6-3 and TRBJ1-1; 7 bases align to TRBD1. Germline assignment: CDR1 MNHEY and CDR2 SVGEGT. The junction had 6 bases not matched to a gene; V was cut back by 1 base and J by 1 base. The CDR3 is made up of 16 amino acids. In DNA form, the CDR3 reads TGTGCCAGCAGTTACTTCGGACAGGTCCGGAACACTGAAGCTTTCTTT. Residues: CASSYFGQVRNTEAFF.

This clonotype has more than one count but fewer than ten. V usage is TRBV4-3 and J usage is TRBJ2-5; D unclear. Germline loops: CDR1 LGHNA, CDR2 YSLEER. Between the trimmed V and J ends, which lost 0 bases and 5 bases, there was a span of 13 bases. This CDR3 region has 15 residues. The chain's CDR3 is CASSQDLGRMETQYF. CDR3 DNA sequence: TGCGCCAGCAGCCAAGATCTCGGCAGGATGGAGACCCAGTACTTC.

This clonotype was observed at least ten times. The V call is TRBV5-6, the J call TRBJ2-1; possible D gene TRBD1, 6 bases. CDR1 and CDR2 from the germline V gene are SGHDT and YYEEEE. There are 15 residues in the CDR3. V dropped 3 bases and J dropped 4 bases, with 14 bases sitting between them. CDR3 loop: CASSSGTLVYNEQFF. The CDR3 DNA sequence: TGTGCCAGCAGCTCCGGGACATTGGTTTACAATGAGCAGTTCTTC. Complete variable domain (other parts from reference TRBV5-6 and TRBJ2-1): DAGVTQSPTHLIKTRGQQVTLRCSPKSGHDTVSWYQQALGQGPQFIFQYYEEEERQRGNFPDRFSGHQFPNYSSELNVNALLLGDSALYLCASSSGTLVYNEQFFGPGTRLTVL.

This clonotype was seen only a few times. V gene TRBV5-1 combines with J gene TRBJ2-3, with D possibly matching TRBD2 (5 bases). The V gene's germline CDR1 is SGHRS and CDR2 YFSETQ. This CDR3 spans 16 amino acids. The V end was cut by 0 bases, the J end by 2 bases, with 13 bases between. Here the CDR3 reads CASSLGAGGNTDTQYF. As DNA, the CDR3 is TGCGCCAGCAGCTTGGGTGCGGGTGGAAACACAGATACGCAGTATTTT. Based on the CDR3 plus reference TRBV5-1 and TRBJ2-3, the full variable domain is KAGVTQTPRYLIKTRGQQVTLSCSPISGHRSVSWYQQTPGQGLQFLFEYFSETQRNKGNFPGRFSGRQFSNSRSEMNVSTLELGDSALYLCASSLGAGGNTDTQYFGPGTRLTVL.

The chain is built from TRBV20-1 and TRBJ2-7; no clear D gene. This CDR3 is built from 16 residues. CDR1 and CDR2 (germline): DFQATT, SNEGSKA (reference sequence). Trimming left V 1 base short and J 0 bases short, with 16 bases between. Here the CDR3 reads CSARAGERISSYEQYF. CDR3 in DNA: TGCAGTGCTAGAGCCGGTGAACGTATCAGCTCCTACGAGCAGTACTTC.

The chain links TRBV12-3 or TRBV12-4 to TRBJ1-5; 7 nucleotides match TRBD1. There are 15 residues in the CDR3. The V gene end was trimmed by 2 bases and the J gene end by 5 bases; junction bases not matched to a gene: 6. Here the CDR3 DNA reads TGTGCCAGCAGTTTAACCCGACAGGGATATCAGCCCCAGCATTTT. This translates into CASSLTRQGYQPQHF.

In the case of this clonotype: It may be a read error: a sequence one base away is much more abundant. This chain uses TRBV5-5 with TRBJ2-7; 9 bases match TRBD1. This CDR3 contains 15 residues. The V segment lost 2 bases and the J segment 2 bases; nucleotides outside the gene matches: 5. Per the germline V gene, CDR1 is SGHKS and CDR2 is YYEKEE (reference sequence). Here the CDR3 reads CASSFLGTGTYEQYF. CDR3 DNA: TGTGCCAGCAGCTTTTTAGGGACAGGGACCTACGAGCAGTACTTC.

The chain is built from TRBV20-1 and TRBJ2-2; 8 positions agree with TRBD2. The CDR3 totals 13 residues. Germline-derived CDR1 and CDR2 are DFQATT and SNEGSKA (reference sequence). After removal of 8 bases from V and 3 bases from J, the junction contained 5 bases not matched to a gene. In DNA, the CDR3 is TGCAGTAAACCGGGACTAGACACCGGGGAGCTGTTTTTT. It translates to CSKPGLDTGELFF.